This entry lists 27 T cell receptor beta chains sequenced from one sample in a study of T cells in Graves' hyperthyroidism and ophthalmopathy (dated by TCRdb to between 2018 and 2020). The library relied on multiplex PCR. TCRdb names Illumina HiSeq 2000 as the instrument used. TCR beta CDR3 regions were amplified from RNA transcripts. For the first round of RT-PCR on the TCR CDR3, the HTBI primer set was used together with the Qiagen OneStep RT-PCR kit. TCRdb cleaned the public reads at Q25 with fastp, built clones with MiXCR and kept in-frame beta chains. Rows are combined by CDR3 protein, so each entry shows the most common genes and DNA. The sample table records around 200,000 distinct CDR3 sequences; around 15% of these occur just once. About 29% of the sample goes to the ten largest clones. The sequencing input was blood. These TCRs come from a woman aged 45-65 years with Graves' hyperthyroidism.

This clonotype was observed many times. The chain's CDR3 is CASSPKRGPTINEQFF. In DNA, the CDR3 is TGTGCCAGCAGCCCGAAGCGGGGGCCGACGATCAATGAGCAGTTCTTC. The V gene is TRBV3-1, the J gene TRBJ2-1; 8 bases map to TRBD2. The CDR3 runs to 16 residues. Trimming removed 4 bases from V and 6 bases from J; junction bases left unmatched: 11. Germline CDR1 is LGHDT and CDR2 is YNNKEL (reference sequence).

This clonotype was recorded once. The rearrangement uses TRBV3-1 and TRBJ2-1; possibly TRBD2 for D (5 bases). The CDR3 has 13 residues. V lost 5 bases and J lost 10, with 15 bases in between. The germline V gene has CDR1 LGHDT and CDR2 YNNKEL (reference sequence). In DNA, the CDR3 is TGTGCCAGCAGCTCACGGACTGCCAGGGAGCAGTTCTTC. This translates into CASSSRTAREQFF.

This chain joins TRBV7-9 and TRBJ2-7, with 11 bases lining up with TRBD2. Germline CDR1 SEHNR, CDR2 FQNEAQ (reference sequence). CDR3 length: 20 amino acids. V was pared by 1 base and J by 0 bases, with 14 bases of the junction left unmatched. The CDR3: CASSLGYSGRASPGSYEQYF. The CDR3 nucleotides are TGTGCCAGCAGCTTAGGGTATAGCGGGAGGGCTAGCCCCGGCTCCTACGAGCAGTACTTC.

This clonotype was observed at least ten times. V and J are TRBV29-1 and TRBJ2-2; D is undetermined. Germline CDR1 reads SQVTM; CDR2 reads ANQGSEA. The CDR3 totals 12 residues. Trimming removed 6 bases at V and 1 base at J, with 6 bases between. CDR3 in DNA: TGCAGCGTGTACAAGAACACCGGGGAGCTGTTTTTT. Encoded protein: CSVYKNTGELFF.

The table lists this clonotype with many counts. The chain employs TRBV6-5 and TRBJ2-7; 9 positions agree with TRBD2. Germline CDR1 and CDR2: MNHEY and SVGAGI. There are 15 residues in the CDR3. The ends lost 3 bases at V and 2 bases at J; junction bases unmatched: 5. CDR3 DNA sequence: TGTGCCAGCAGTTATGCGGGGGGGCCCCCCTACGAGCAGTACTTC. Its translation is CASSYAGGPPYEQYF.

This clonotype appeared many times. This chain connects TRBV6-1 to TRBJ2-5; weak D call: TRBD1 (5 bases). The CDR3 covers 14 residues. Germline assignment: CDR1 MNHNS and CDR2 SASEGT. The V end was cut by 5 bases, the J end by 4 bases, with 14 bases between. The CDR3 loop reads CASSFSGWGETQYF. The CDR3 region has the DNA TGTGCCAGCAGTTTTTCAGGGTGGGGAGAGACCCAGTACTTC.

This clonotype appeared a few times. The rearrangement uses TRBV6-1 and TRBJ1-2, with unresolved D. Trimming left V 7 bases short and J 4 bases short, with 13 bases between. This CDR3 spans 13 amino acids. Germline CDR1 is MNHNS and CDR2 is SASEGT. The DNA for the CDR3 is TGTGCCAGCACGAGAACCCAGTCCTATGGCTACACCTTC. This encodes CASTRTQSYGYTF.

This clonotype was seen a few times. The rearrangement joins TRBV12-3 or TRBV12-4 to TRBJ2-1, with TRBD1 as a possible D gene (6 bases). V lost 5 bases and J lost 4, with 15 bases in between. CDR3 size: 15 residues. Here the CDR3 DNA reads TGTGCCAGCAGTCCGGGACAAGGCGGGTACAATGAGCAGTTCTTC. Its protein is CASSPGQGGYNEQFF.

This clonotype was counted a few times. The chain joins TRBV7-8 to TRBJ1-1; D is unclear. Germline V CDR1 and CDR2: SGHVS, FQNEAQ. The CDR3 is made up of 12 amino acids. V lost 0 bases and J lost 8, with 7 bases in between. In DNA, the CDR3 is TGTGCCAGCAGCTTAGCAAGGCAAGAAGCTTTCTTT. Translated, it gives CASSLARQEAFF.

In the case of this clonotype: A clone one base away is much larger, so this may be a read error. Since the CDR3 does not end with the conserved phenylalanine or tryptophan, this likely comes from a read error. CDR3 protein: CASRGTGRGYEQYL. The CDR3 coding sequence is TGTGCCAGCAGAGGGACAGGGAGAGGCTACGAGCAGTACCTC. The chain joins TRBV25-1 to TRBJ2-7, with TRBD1 matching over 9 bases. The CDR3 totals 14 residues. Germline assignment: CDR1 MGHDK and CDR2 SYGVNS. V shed 6 bases and J 3 bases; nucleotides not matched to a gene: 6.

This clonotype came up many times. This chain links TRBV2 with TRBJ2-1, with 7 bases that match TRBD1. After removal of 2 bases from V and 6 bases from J, the junction contained 4 bases not matched to a gene. The germline V gene encodes CDR1 SNHLY and CDR2 FYNNEI. The CDR3 covers 14 residues. CDR3 nucleotide sequence: TGTGCCAGCAGTGAAAAGCGGACAGGCAATGAGCAGTTCTTC. The encoded protein is CASSEKRTGNEQFF. Supplemented by reference TRBV2 and TRBJ2-1, the full variable domain reads EPEVTQTPSHQVTQMGQEVILRCVPISNHLYFYWYRQILGQKVEFLVSFYNNEISEKSEIFDDQFSVERPDGSNFTLKIRSTKLEDSAMYFCASSEKRTGNEQFFGPGTRLTVL.

The chain joins TRBV7-9 to TRBJ2-1; D is ambiguous. CDR1 and CDR2 from the germline V gene are SEHNR and FQNEAQ (reference sequence). This CDR3 has 12 residues. The V end was cut by 2 bases, the J end by 11 bases, with 10 bases between. The DNA of the CDR3 is TGTGCCAGCAGCTTAAAAGTAGGACAGCAGTTCTTC. It codes for CASSLKVGQQFF.

A few counts support this clonotype. This chain uses TRBV4-1 with TRBJ2-5; possibly TRBD2 for D (7 bases). The CDR3 covers 16 residues. V dropped 4 bases and J dropped 4 bases, with 19 bases sitting between them. Germline CDR1 MGHRA, CDR2 YSYEKL. The CDR3 nucleotides read TGCGCCAGCAGCCCCGACTGGCGGGGGCTCTTAGAGACCCAGTACTTC. Its translation: CASSPDWRGLLETQYF.

This chain links TRBV20-1 with TRBJ1-6; TRBD1 matches at 9 bases. The CDR3 totals 15 residues. The ends lost 1 base at V and 4 bases at J; junction bases unmatched: 2. Germline values: CDR1 DFQATT, CDR2 SNEGSKA (reference sequence). The CDR3 coding sequence is TGCAGTGCTAGAGGGGGACAGGGATATAATTCACCCCTCCACTTT. This encodes CSARGGQGYNSPLHF.

This clonotype was found many times. J is TRBJ1-2 and V is TRBV28, with D possibly matching TRBD1 (5 bases). Germline V gene data show CDR1 as MDHEN and CDR2 as SYDVKM. V was trimmed by 7 bases and J by 4 bases, leaving 13 bases between them. The CDR3 extends over 13 amino acids. CDR3 residues: CASTQPGPYGYTF. In nucleotides, the CDR3 is TGTGCCAGCACCCAACCGGGGCCCTATGGCTACACCTTC.

This clonotype occurred a few times. V and J are TRBV4-2 and TRBJ1-2; D is uncertain. Germline lookup yields CDR1 LGHNA and CDR2 YNFKEQ. Deletions cut 10 bases from V and 2 bases from J, with 23 bases between. The length of the CDR3 is 16 residues. CDR3 in DNA: TGTGCCACCAAGAGAGGGAATCCCACTTCCAACTATGGCTACACCTTC. This gives the protein CATKRGNPTSNYGYTF.

This clonotype has ten or more counts. The chain joins TRBV6-5 to TRBJ2-3; D gene unclear. CDR1 MNHEY and CDR2 SVGAGI come from the germline V gene. The V and J ends lost 0 bases and 2 bases respectively, with 12 bases between them. The CDR3 loop spans 16 amino acids. CDR3 sequence (DNA): TGTGCCAGCAGTTACTCGTTTCTACTAAACACAGATACGCAGTATTTT. This encodes CASSYSFLLNTDTQYF.

With regard to this clonotype: This may come from a read error, since a much larger clone is one base off. V is TRBV2 and J is TRBJ1-5; D may be TRBD1 (5 bases). CDR3 length: 15 amino acids. The germline CDR1 and CDR2 sequences are SNHLY and FYNNEI. Here the CDR3 reads CAGSEVGGGNQPQHF. The DNA for the CDR3 is TGTGCCGGCAGTGAAGTTGGGGGTGGCAATCAGCCCCAGCATTTT.

This clonotype was counted many times. The chain uses TRBV24-1 and TRBJ2-3, with TRBD2 identical over 7 bases. This CDR3 is built from 16 residues. Germline values: CDR1 KGHDR, CDR2 SFDVKD. J gave up 5 bases and V 2 bases, and 9 bases lay outside the gene matches. CDR3 nucleotide sequence: TGTGCCACCAGTGATTGGGGGGGGGGGGACGGAGATACGCAGTATTTT. This translates into CATSDWGGGDGDTQYF.

Points on this clonotype: At one of its ends the junction is not consistent with the germline gene, which may arise from a read error. This chain uses TRBV18 with TRBJ1-3, with 8 positions matching TRBD1. The germline V gene has CDR1 KGHSH and CDR2 LQKENI. The CDR3 contains 18 residues. The CDR3 DNA sequence: TGTGCCGGCTCACTTAAGCCGGGACAGGACAGAACTGGAAACACCATATATTTT. Translated: CAGSLKPGQDRTGNTIYF.

This clonotype was seen repeatedly, ten times or more. V gene TRBV4-2 combines with J gene TRBJ2-2, with no clear D. The ends were cut back, 8 bases at V and 0 bases at J, with 7 bases in the middle. Germline assignment: CDR1 LGHNA and CDR2 YNFKEQ. The CDR3 runs 13 residues. Written as DNA, the CDR3 is TGTGCCAGCCTGGCTTCGAACACCGGGGAGCTGTTTTTT. This encodes CASLASNTGELFF.

This clonotype was found many times. The chain has TRBV20-1 and TRBJ2-5; D is unclear. CDR1 and CDR2 (germline): DFQATT, SNEGSKA (reference sequence). There are 15 residues in the CDR3. Trimming took 1 base from V and 0 from J, leaving 12 bases between them. The CDR3 protein is CSARGRLSNQETQYF. CDR3 nucleotides: TGCAGTGCTAGAGGGCGGCTGTCTAACCAAGAGACCCAGTACTTC.

The chain has TRBV7-9 and TRBJ2-7; 9 bases align to TRBD2. J was trimmed by 11 bases and V by 5 bases; bases with no gene match: 16. The CDR3 has 15 residues. Per the germline V gene, CDR1 is SEHNR and CDR2 is FQNEAQ (reference sequence). The CDR3: CASSPRRAGGPPEYF. The CDR3 nucleotides read TGTGCCAGCAGCCCGAGACGGGCGGGGGGGCCGCCGGAGTACTTC.

V is TRBV7-9 and J is TRBJ2-4; D not certain. This CDR3 spans 13 amino acids. Germline V gene lookup returns CDR1 SEHNR and CDR2 FQNEAQ (reference sequence). Trimming cost V 8 bases and J 0 bases, with 8 bases left between them. The CDR3 DNA reads as TGTGCCAGCCTAGACTCAGCCAAAAACATTCAGTACTTC. Amino acids: CASLDSAKNIQYF.

The rearrangement uses TRBV3-1 and TRBJ1-1, with D possibly TRBD1 on 5 matching bases. Germline loops: CDR1 LGHDT, CDR2 YNNKEL (reference sequence). Trimming took 6 bases from V and 6 from J, leaving 17 bases between them. This CDR3 region has 14 residues. Here the CDR3 DNA reads TGTGCCAGCAGGGCCCGGGACGGCGGATCTGAAGCTTTCTTT. Its protein is CASRARDGGSEAFF. Full variable domain (missing parts from reference TRBV3-1 and TRBJ1-1): DTAVSQTPKYLVTQMGNDKSIKCEQNLGHDTMYWYKQDSKKFLKIMFSYNNKELIINETVPNRFSPKSPDKAHLNLHINSLELGDSAVYFCASRARDGGSEAFFGQGTRLTVV.

This clonotype was seen at least ten times. This chain uses TRBV6-1 with TRBJ1-5, with no clear D. V was pared by 2 bases and J by 3 bases, with 11 bases between. Germline V gene sequence: CDR1 MNHNS, CDR2 SASEGT. This CDR3 has 15 amino acids. This CDR3 reads CASSEQLSNNQPQHF. CDR3 coding DNA: TGTGCCAGCAGTGAACAACTATCTAACAATCAGCCCCAGCATTTT.

This clonotype appeared many times. The gene calls are TRBV2 and TRBJ2-3; D not certain. This CDR3 has 12 residues. V dropped 4 bases and J dropped 4 bases, with 6 bases sitting between them. CDR1 is SNHLY, CDR2 FYNNEI, per germline. The CDR3 protein is CASSGTSDTQYF. DNA of the CDR3: TGTGCCAGCAGTGGGACCTCAGATACGCAGTATTTT.